This passage covers 3 T cell receptor beta chains from one sample sequenced in a study of T cell responses to AZD1222 COVID-19 vaccine. Sequencing used immunoSEQ multiplex PCR; TCRdb keeps in-frame clones, though not all of them. The table includes about 100,000 clones, roughly 89% detected once. Material: peripheral blood, obtained on day 0 of AZD1222 vaccination. Every receptor here comes from an adult in good health.

In its sample, this clone was seen once. V gene TRBV5-1 combines with J gene TRBJ1-1, with D uncertain. V was trimmed by 3 bases and J by 0 bases, leaving 15 bases between them. The germline CDR1 and CDR2 sequences are SGHRS and YFSETQ. The CDR3 runs to 16 residues. The CDR3 nucleotides are TGCGCCAGCAGCTCTGAACTTCGCCAGATGAACACTGAAGCTTTCTTT. Translation gives CASSSELRQMNTEAFF.

V and J are TRBV7-9 and TRBJ2-1, with unresolved D. This CDR3 has 14 amino acids. The ends were cut back, 2 bases at V and 7 bases at J, with 12 bases in the middle. The V gene's germline CDR1 is SEHNR and CDR2 FQNEAQ (reference sequence). CDR3: CASSLYLGSNEQFF. In DNA form, the CDR3 reads TGTGCCAGCAGCTTATACCTCGGATCGAATGAGCAGTTCTTC.

The rearrangement uses TRBV6-4 and TRBJ1-1; 9 nucleotides match TRBD1. V was pared by 6 bases and J by 7 bases, with 9 bases of the junction left unmatched. The CDR3 has 14 amino acids. The germline V gene encodes CDR1 MRHNA and CDR2 SNTAGT. Here the CDR3 DNA reads TGTGCCAGCAGGCCACAGGGGGCGCGGGGTGAAGCTTTCTTT. It translates to CASRPQGARGEAFF.